This paragraph covers one TCR beta chain sequence. The V end was cut by 5 bases, the J end by 6 bases, with 13 bases between. Germline CDR1 is SGHAT and CDR2 is FQNNGV. The CDR3 contains 14 residues. Using immunoSEQ multiplex PCR, the repertoire was profiled, and TCRdb retains in-frame clones only, with some absent. This sample carries fewer than 350,000 clones, almost 90% of them seen once, and the ten largest clones take about 1.5%. The sample belongs to a study of blood T cell repertoires in COVID-19. The specimen was PBMCs or T cells enriched from blood (not recorded which). The chain couples TRBV11-2 to TRBJ2-2, with D uncertain. The clonotype originates from a woman between 18 and 30 years old with acute COVID-19. The CDR3 DNA reads TGTGCCAGCAGCCCAAGCCTCCTGGCCGGGGAGCTGTTTTTT. Protein product: CASSPSLLAGELFF.